Listed below are T cell receptor beta chains from one sample, sequenced in a study of cytomegalovirus exposure and HLA in healthy donors. The assay was immunoSEQ multiplex PCR, and TCRdb's table has in-frame clones only and misses some. This table has some 150,000 clones, roughly 74% appearing once. The specimen was PBMCs. Receptor source: a man aged 18 to 30 in good health and CMV-seronegative. Each CDR3 is given with its conserved first and last residue. D genes are given only for firm matches. Size is omitted from some rows. Given values are once, few, many or a class for expanded clones.

D gene: TRBD1; J gene: TRBJ1-4; clone size: NA; V gene: TRBV6-1; CDR3 DNA: TGTGCCAGCAGTGAAGCACCTCGTCCGAGACAGGGTGAAAAACTGTTTTTT; CDR3 protein: CASSEAPRPRQGEKLFF
D gene: NA; J gene: TRBJ1-1; clone size: once; V gene: TRBV7-2; CDR3 DNA: TGTGCCAGCAGCGTTGCCTCGAGGGCTGAAGCTTTCTTT; CDR3 protein: CASSVASRAEAFF
D gene: TRBD1; J gene: TRBJ1-5; clone size: NA; V gene: TRBV7-2; CDR3 DNA: TGTGCCAGCAGCCACCTGACAGGGAGTCAGAATCAGCCCCAGCATTTT; CDR3 protein: CASSHLTGSQNQPQHF
D gene: NA; J gene: TRBJ2-6; clone size: NA; V gene: TRBV7-6; CDR3 DNA: TGTGCCAGCAGCCGTATGTCTGGGGCCAACGGCCTGACTTTC; CDR3 protein: CASSRMSGANGLTF
D gene: NA; J gene: TRBJ2-2; clone size: few; V gene: TRBV7-3; CDR3 DNA: TGTGCCAGCAGCCCTCAGGGAACCGGGGAGCTGTTTTTT; CDR3 protein: CASSPQGTGELFF
D gene: NA; J gene: TRBJ2-3; clone size: NA; V gene: TRBV2; CDR3 DNA: TGTGCCAGCAGTGCTTTACTGTCCACAGATACGCAGTATTTT; CDR3 protein: CASSALLSTDTQYF
D gene: NA; J gene: TRBJ2-4; clone size: NA; V gene: TRBV6-5; CDR3 DNA: TGTGCCAGCAGTTACTTGCTTGGGCACATTCAGTACTTC; CDR3 protein: CASSYLLGHIQYF
D gene: NA; J gene: TRBJ2-7; clone size: NA; V gene: TRBV11-2; CDR3 DNA: TGTGCCAGCAGCTTAGATTGGGGGGGCGACGGTGGGTACGAGCAGTACTTC; CDR3 protein: CASSLDWGGDGGYEQYF
D gene: TRBD1; J gene: TRBJ1-2; clone size: NA; V gene: TRBV5-1; CDR3 DNA: TGCGCCAGCAGCGTGACAGGGACGAGAAGCTATGGCTACACCTTC; CDR3 protein: CASSVTGTRSYGYTF
D gene: NA; J gene: TRBJ1-5; clone size: NA; V gene: TRBV6-1; CDR3 DNA: TGTGCCAGCAGTCGACAGGTCAATCAGCCCCAGCATTTT; CDR3 protein: CASSRQVNQPQHF
D gene: TRBD1; J gene: TRBJ2-5; clone size: few; V gene: TRBV5-1; CDR3 DNA: TGCGCCAGCAGCTTGAATACAGGGGGTACAGAGACCCAGTACTTC; CDR3 protein: CASSLNTGGTETQYF
D gene: NA; J gene: TRBJ1-2; clone size: NA; V gene: TRBV4-1; CDR3 DNA: TGCGCCAGCAGCCAAGATTTCCAGGGTACGATTCGAGGCTACACCTTC; CDR3 protein: CASSQDFQGTIRGYTF
D gene: TRBD1; J gene: TRBJ2-3; clone size: NA; V gene: TRBV28; CDR3 DNA: TGTGCCAGCAGTTTTTTTGGGACAGGGAACGGGGCGTCGCAGTATTTT; CDR3 protein: CASSFFGTGNGASQYF
D gene: NA; J gene: TRBJ1-4; clone size: NA; V gene: TRBV5-6; CDR3 DNA: TGTGCCAGCAGCTCACCGGGACATACTAATGAAAAACTGTTTTTT; CDR3 protein: CASSSPGHTNEKLFF
D gene: NA; J gene: TRBJ1-2; clone size: NA; V gene: TRBV6-5; CDR3 DNA: TGTGCCAGCAGTTTTGGACTCCTCAGGGGCTATGGCTACACCTTC; CDR3 protein: CASSFGLLRGYGYTF
D gene: NA; J gene: TRBJ2-3; clone size: NA; V gene: TRBV27; CDR3 DNA: TGTGCCAGCAGTTTTCGTCTAGGCACAGATACGCAGTATTTT; CDR3 protein: CASSFRLGTDTQYF
D gene: NA; J gene: TRBJ2-7; clone size: NA; V gene: TRBV7-6; CDR3 DNA: TGTGCCAGCAGCTTATGTCGCAGGGGTCAACCCCCATCCTACGAGCAGTACTTC; CDR3 protein: CASSLCRRGQPPSYEQYF